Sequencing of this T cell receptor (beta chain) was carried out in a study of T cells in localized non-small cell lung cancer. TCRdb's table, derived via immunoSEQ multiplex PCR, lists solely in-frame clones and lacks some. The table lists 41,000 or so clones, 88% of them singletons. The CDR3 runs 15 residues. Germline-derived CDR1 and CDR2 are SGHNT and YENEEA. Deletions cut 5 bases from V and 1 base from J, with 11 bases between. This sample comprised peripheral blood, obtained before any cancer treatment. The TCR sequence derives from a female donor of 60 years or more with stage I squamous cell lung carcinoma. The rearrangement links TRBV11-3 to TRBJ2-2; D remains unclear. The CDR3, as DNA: TGTGCCAGCAGCCCTTTGGCAGAGAACACCGGGGAGCTGTTTTTT. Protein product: CASSPLAENTGELFF. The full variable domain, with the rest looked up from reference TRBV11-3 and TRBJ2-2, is EAGVVQSPRYKIIEKKQPVAFWCNPISGHNTLYWYLQNLGQGPELLIRYENEEAVDDSQLPKDRFSAERLKGVDSTLKIQPAELGDSAVYLCASSPLAENTGELFFGEGSRLTVL.